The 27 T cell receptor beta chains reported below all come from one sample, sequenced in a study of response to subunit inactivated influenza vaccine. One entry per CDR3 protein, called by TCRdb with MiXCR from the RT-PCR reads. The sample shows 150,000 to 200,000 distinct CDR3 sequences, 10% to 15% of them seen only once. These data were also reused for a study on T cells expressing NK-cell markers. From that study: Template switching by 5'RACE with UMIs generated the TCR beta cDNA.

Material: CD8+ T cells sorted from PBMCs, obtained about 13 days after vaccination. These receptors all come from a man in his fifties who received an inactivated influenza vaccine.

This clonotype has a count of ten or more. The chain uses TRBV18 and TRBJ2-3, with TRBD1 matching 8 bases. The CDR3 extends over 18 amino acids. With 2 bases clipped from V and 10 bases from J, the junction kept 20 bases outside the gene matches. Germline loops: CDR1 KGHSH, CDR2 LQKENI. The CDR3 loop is CASSPFPPDRDPGSSQYF. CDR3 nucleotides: TGTGCCAGCTCACCATTCCCCCCGGACAGGGACCCGGGTAGTTCGCAGTATTTT.

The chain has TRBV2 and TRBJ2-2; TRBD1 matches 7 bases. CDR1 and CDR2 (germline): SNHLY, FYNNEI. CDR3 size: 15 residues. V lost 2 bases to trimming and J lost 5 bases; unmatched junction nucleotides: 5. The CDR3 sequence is CASSERGRGTGELFF. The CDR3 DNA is TGTGCCAGCAGTGAAAGGGGGCGCGGTACCGGGGAGCTGTTTTTT.

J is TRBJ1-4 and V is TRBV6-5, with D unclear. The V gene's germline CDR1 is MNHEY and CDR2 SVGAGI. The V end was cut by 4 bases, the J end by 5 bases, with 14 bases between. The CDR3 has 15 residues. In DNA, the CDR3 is TGTGCCAGCAGTTTGTTTGGGCCGGTGAATGAAAAACTGTTTTTT. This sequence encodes CASSLFGPVNEKLFF.

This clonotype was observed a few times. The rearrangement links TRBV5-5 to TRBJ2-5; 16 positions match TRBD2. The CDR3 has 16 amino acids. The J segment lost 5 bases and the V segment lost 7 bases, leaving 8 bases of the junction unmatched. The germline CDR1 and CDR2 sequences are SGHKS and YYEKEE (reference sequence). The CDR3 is CASYEQGLAGGETQYF. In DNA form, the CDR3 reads TGTGCCAGCTATGAACAGGGACTAGCGGGAGGGGAGACCCAGTACTTC.

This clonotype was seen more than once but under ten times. The DNA for the CDR3 is TGCAGCGTTGATGGGACTAGCGGGGGGGCTAGGGAGGAGACCCAGTACTTC. As protein: CSVDGTSGGAREETQYF. The V gene is TRBV29-1, the J gene TRBJ2-5; TRBD2 agrees at 16 bases. Germline V gene lookup returns CDR1 SQVTM and CDR2 ANQGSEA. The CDR3 extends over 17 amino acids. V lost 3 bases and J lost 5; bases outside the gene matches: 9.

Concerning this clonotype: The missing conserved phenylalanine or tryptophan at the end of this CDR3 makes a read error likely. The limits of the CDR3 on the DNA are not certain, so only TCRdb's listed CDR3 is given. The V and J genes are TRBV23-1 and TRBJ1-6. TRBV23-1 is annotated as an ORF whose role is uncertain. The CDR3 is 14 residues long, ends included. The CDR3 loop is CASSQSWTEYTPPL.

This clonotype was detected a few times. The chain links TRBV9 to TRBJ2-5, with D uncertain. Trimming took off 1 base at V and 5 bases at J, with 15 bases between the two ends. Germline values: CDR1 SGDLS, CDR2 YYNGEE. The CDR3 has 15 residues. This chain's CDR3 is CASSVYSQIGETQYF. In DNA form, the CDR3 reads TGTGCCAGCAGCGTATACAGCCAAATCGGGGAGACCCAGTACTTC.

For the CDR3, the DNA is TGTGCCAGCAGCTCCGACAGGGGGCCTGGGGCCAACGTCCTGACTTTC. Translation: CASSSDRGPGANVLTF. V and J are TRBV7-9 and TRBJ2-6; TRBD1 aligns across 10 bases. Germline assignment: CDR1 SEHNR and CDR2 FQNEAQ (reference sequence). CDR3 length equals 16 residues. The trim removed 4 bases at V and 2 bases at J, leaving 2 bases unmatched.

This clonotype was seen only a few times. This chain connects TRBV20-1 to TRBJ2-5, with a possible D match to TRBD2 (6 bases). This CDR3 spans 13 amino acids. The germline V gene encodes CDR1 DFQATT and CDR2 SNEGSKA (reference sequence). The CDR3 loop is CSAYGGIRETQYF. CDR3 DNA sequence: TGCAGCGCCTATGGGGGGATCAGGGAGACCCAGTACTTC.

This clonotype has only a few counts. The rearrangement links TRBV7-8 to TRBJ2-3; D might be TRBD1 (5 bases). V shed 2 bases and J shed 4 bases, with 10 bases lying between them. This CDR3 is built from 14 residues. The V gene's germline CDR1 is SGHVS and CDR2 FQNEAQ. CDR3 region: CASSLMTAPDTQYF. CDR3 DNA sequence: TGTGCCAGCAGCTTAATGACAGCCCCAGATACGCAGTATTTT.

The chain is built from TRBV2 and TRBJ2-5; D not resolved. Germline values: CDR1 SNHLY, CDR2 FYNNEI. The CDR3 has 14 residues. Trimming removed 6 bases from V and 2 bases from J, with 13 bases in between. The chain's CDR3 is CASSTATGQETQYF. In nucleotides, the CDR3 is TGTGCCAGCAGCACCGCGACCGGACAAGAGACCCAGTACTTC.

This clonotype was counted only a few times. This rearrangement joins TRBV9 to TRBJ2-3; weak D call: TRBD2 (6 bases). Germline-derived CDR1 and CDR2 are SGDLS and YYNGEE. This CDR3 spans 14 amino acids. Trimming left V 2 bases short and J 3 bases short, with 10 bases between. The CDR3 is CASSVSLATDTQYF. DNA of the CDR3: TGTGCCAGCAGCGTCAGTCTAGCGACAGATACGCAGTATTTT.

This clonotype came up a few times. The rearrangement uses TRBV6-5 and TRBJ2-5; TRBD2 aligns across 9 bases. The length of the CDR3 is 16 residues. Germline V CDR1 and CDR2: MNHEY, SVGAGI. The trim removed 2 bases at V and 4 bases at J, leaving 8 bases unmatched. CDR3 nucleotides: TGTGCCAGCAGTTACGACGGTAGCGGGGGCCGAGAGACCCAGTACTTC. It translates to CASSYDGSGGRETQYF.

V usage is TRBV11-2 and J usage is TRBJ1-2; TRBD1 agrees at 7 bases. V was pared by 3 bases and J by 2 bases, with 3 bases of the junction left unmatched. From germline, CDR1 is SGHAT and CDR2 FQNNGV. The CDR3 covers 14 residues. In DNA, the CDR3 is TGTGCCAGCAGCTTCGCGACAGGGAACTATGGCTACACCTTC. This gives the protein CASSFATGNYGYTF.

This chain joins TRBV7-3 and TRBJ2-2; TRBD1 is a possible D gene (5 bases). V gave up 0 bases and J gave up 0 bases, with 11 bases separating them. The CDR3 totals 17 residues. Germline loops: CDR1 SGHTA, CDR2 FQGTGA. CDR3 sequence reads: CASSLTLDTANTGELFF. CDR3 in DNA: TGTGCCAGCAGCTTAACATTGGACACTGCGAACACCGGGGAGCTGTTTTTT.

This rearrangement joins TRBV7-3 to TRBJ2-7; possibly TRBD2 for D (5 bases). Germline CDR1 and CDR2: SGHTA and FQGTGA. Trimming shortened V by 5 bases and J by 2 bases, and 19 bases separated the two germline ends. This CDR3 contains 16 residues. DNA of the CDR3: TGTGCCAGCAGCGATATTGACGGGAATTCCCCCTACGAGCAGTACTTC. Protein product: CASSDIDGNSPYEQYF.

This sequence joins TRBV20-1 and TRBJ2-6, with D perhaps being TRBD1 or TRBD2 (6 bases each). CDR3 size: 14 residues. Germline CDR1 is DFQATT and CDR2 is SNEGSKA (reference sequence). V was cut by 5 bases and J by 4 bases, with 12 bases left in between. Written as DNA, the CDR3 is TGCAGTGCTTCTACAGGGAGGGGGGCCAACGTCCTGACTTTC. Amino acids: CSASTGRGANVLTF.

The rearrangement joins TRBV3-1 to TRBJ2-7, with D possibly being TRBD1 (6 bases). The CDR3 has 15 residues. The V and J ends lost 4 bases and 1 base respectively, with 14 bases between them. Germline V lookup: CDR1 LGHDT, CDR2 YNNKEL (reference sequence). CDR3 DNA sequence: TGTGCCAGCAGCCCGTCGTGGGGGCTATCCTACGAGCAGTACTTC. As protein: CASSPSWGLSYEQYF.

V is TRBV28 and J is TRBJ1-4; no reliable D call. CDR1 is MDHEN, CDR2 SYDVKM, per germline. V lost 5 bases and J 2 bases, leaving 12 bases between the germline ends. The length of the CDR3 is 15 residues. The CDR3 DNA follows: TGTGCCAGCAGTCTGCTTAGGGTTACTAATGAAAAACTGTTTTTT. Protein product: CASSLLRVTNEKLFF. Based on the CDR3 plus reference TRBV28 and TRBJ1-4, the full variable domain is DVKVTQSSRYLVKRTGEKVFLECVQDMDHENMFWYRQDPGLGLRLIYFSYDVKMKEKGDIPEGYSVSREKKERFSLILESASTNQTSMYLCASSLLRVTNEKLFFGSGTQLSVL.

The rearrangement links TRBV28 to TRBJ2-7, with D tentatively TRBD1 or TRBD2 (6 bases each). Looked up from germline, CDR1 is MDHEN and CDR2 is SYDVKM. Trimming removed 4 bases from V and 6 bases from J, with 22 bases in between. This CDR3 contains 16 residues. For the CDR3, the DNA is TGTGCCAGCAGTTCCAACAGGGACTTCCGAGCCCCCGAGCAGTACTTC. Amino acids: CASSSNRDFRAPEQYF.

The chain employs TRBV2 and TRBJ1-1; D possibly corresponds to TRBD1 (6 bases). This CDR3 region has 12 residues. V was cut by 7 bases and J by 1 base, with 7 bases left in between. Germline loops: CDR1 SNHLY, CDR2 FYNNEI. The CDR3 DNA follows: TGTGCCAGCACGACAGGGAACACTGAAGCTTTCTTT. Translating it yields CASTTGNTEAFF.

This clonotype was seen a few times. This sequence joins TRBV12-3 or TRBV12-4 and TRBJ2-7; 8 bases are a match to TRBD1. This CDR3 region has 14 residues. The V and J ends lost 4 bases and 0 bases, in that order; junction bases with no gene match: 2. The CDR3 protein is CASSYGQGSYEQYF. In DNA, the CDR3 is TGTGCCAGCAGTTATGGACAGGGCTCCTACGAGCAGTACTTC.

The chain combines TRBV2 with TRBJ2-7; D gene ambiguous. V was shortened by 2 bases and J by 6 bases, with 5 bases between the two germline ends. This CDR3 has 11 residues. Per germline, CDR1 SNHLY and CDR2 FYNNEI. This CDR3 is CASSEKGEQYF. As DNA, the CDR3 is TGTGCCAGCAGTGAAAAAGGCGAGCAGTACTTC. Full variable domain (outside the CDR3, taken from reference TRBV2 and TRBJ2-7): EPEVTQTPSHQVTQMGQEVILRCVPISNHLYFYWYRQILGQKVEFLVSFYNNEISEKSEIFDDQFSVERPDGSNFTLKIRSTKLEDSAMYFCASSEKGEQYFGPGTRLTVT.

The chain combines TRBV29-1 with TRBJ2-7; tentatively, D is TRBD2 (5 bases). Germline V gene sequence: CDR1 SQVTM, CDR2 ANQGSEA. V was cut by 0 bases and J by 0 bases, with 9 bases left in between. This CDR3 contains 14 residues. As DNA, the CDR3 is TGCAGCGTTGAAGAGGCGGGTCGCTCCTACGAGCAGTACTTC. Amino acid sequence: CSVEEAGRSYEQYF.

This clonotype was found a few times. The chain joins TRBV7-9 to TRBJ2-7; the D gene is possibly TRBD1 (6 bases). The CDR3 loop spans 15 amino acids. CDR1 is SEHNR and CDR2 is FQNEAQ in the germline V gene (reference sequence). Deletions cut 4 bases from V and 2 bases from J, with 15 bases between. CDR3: CASSSWIRGTYEQYF. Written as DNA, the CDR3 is TGTGCCAGCAGCTCCTGGATCAGGGGAACCTACGAGCAGTACTTC.

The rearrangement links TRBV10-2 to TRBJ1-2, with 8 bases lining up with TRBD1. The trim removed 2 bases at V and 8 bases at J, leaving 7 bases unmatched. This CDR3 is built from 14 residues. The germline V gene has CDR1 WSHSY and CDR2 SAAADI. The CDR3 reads CASSEPTGVMGYTF. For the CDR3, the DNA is TGCGCCAGCAGTGAGCCGACAGGGGTGATGGGCTACACCTTC.

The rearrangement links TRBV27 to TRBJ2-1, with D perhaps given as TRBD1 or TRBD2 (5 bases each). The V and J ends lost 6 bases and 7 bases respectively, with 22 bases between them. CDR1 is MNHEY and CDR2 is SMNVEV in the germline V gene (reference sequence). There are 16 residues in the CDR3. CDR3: CASSSGLTGHSNEQFF. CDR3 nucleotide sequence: TGTGCCAGCAGCTCCGGCCTGACGGGGCACTCGAATGAGCAGTTCTTC.